The 29 T cell receptor beta chains below were found in one sample sequenced in a study of beta chain features in type 1 diabetes. cDNA synthesis used the whole RNA isolate, giving expressed TCRB sequences. Data came from immunoSEQ multiplex PCR; TCRdb stores just in-frame clones and leaves some out. The table has roughly 180,000 clones, approximately 7.8% seen once. Study-wide findings and caveats: Patients with Type 1 diabetes showed moderately but significantly shorter TCRB CDR3s in all four CD4+ subsets.

Their recognized antigens are unknown. The material sequenced was central memory CD4+ T cells from blood. The receptor set was obtained from a woman between 40 and 55 years old with type 1 diabetes.

There are a few counts of this clone. The CDR3 here is CASSFNIRSYEQYF. The DNA of the CDR3 is TGTGCCAGCAGCTTCAACATCCGCTCCTACGAGCAGTACTTC. This sequence joins TRBV7-8 and TRBJ2-7; D is undetermined. The CDR3 contains 14 residues. V lost 3 bases and J 0 bases, leaving 9 bases between the germline ends. CDR1 is SGHVS, CDR2 FQNEAQ, per germline.

Notes on this clone: In the same sample, other DNA sequences code for this CDR3. The gene calls are TRBV5-5 and TRBJ1-5; D call uncertain. Germline CDR1 SGHKS, CDR2 YYEKEE (reference sequence). CDR3 length equals 14 residues. V was cut by 0 bases and J by 5 bases, with 9 bases left in between. Here the CDR3 DNA reads TGTGCCAGCAGCTTGGAAGGAGGCGATCAGCCCCAGCATTTT. As protein: CASSLEGGDQPQHF.

This clone was found a few times. V and J are TRBV7-3 and TRBJ2-1; D might be TRBD2 (5 bases). The germline gives CDR1 SGHTA, CDR2 FQGTGA. V was trimmed by 1 base and J by 10 bases, leaving 11 bases between them. This CDR3 spans 13 amino acids. The CDR3, as DNA: TGTGCCAGCAGCTTAAATGAAGGGAGCGAGCAGTTCTTC. Its translation: CASSLNEGSEQFF. The variable domain in full, with the rest retrieved from reference TRBV7-3 and TRBJ2-1, is GAGVSQTPSNKVTEKGKYVELRCDPISGHTALYWYRQSLGQGPEFLIYFQGTGAADDSGLPNDRFFAVRPEGSVSTLKIQRTERGDSAVYLCASSLNEGSEQFFGPGTRLTVL.

The chain combines TRBV18 with TRBJ1-1, with D unresolved. The CDR3 runs to 14 residues. V was trimmed by 3 bases and J by 0 bases, leaving 8 bases between them. From germline, CDR1 is KGHSH and CDR2 LQKENI. The CDR3, as DNA: TGTGCCAGCTCACCTCTTGAGTTGAACACTGAAGCTTTCTTT. Its translation is CASSPLELNTEAFF. The variable domain in full, completed from reference TRBV18 and TRBJ1-1, reads NAGVMQNPRHLVRRRGQEARLRCSPMKGHSHVYWYRQLPEEGLKFMVYLQKENIIDESGMPKERFSAEFPKEGPSILRIQQVVRGDSAAYFCASSPLELNTEAFFGQGTRLTVV.

This clone was seen a few times. This chain links TRBV4-3 with TRBJ1-1, with a weak D call TRBD1 (5 bases). Per germline, CDR1 LGHNA and CDR2 YSLEER. The CDR3 sequence is 17 residues long. V was pared by 0 bases and J by 9 bases, with 23 bases between. CDR3 residues: CASSQDSGGTGGVQAFF. The CDR3 DNA reads as TGCGCCAGCAGCCAAGATTCTGGAGGGACGGGAGGTGTGCAAGCTTTCTTT.

The chain employs TRBV5-4 and TRBJ1-4; D is uncertain. Germline loops: CDR1 SGHNT, CDR2 YYREEE (reference sequence). This CDR3 region has 14 residues. Trimming left V 1 base short and J 8 bases short, with 12 bases between. The CDR3 sequence is CASSLMGRKEKLFF. As DNA, the CDR3 is TGTGCCAGCAGCTTGATGGGCAGAAAGGAAAAACTGTTTTTT.

The rearrangement uses TRBV30 and TRBJ2-5, with 7 bases lining up with TRBD1. The V segment lost 5 bases and the J segment 2 bases; nucleotides outside the gene matches: 2. The CDR3 totals 12 residues. Germline CDR1 is GTSNPN and CDR2 is SVGIG (reference sequence). This chain's CDR3 is CAWSTGQETQYF. In DNA form, the CDR3 reads TGTGCCTGGTCGACAGGGCAAGAGACCCAGTACTTC.

This clone occurred a few times. V gene TRBV7-8 combines with J gene TRBJ2-1, with D possibly TRBD2 on 6 matching bases. The CDR3 sequence is 17 residues long. The ends were cut back, 4 bases at V and 0 bases at J, with 16 bases in the middle. Germline lookup yields CDR1 SGHVS and CDR2 FQNEAQ. CDR3 in DNA: TGTGCCAGCAGCTCGGGACTCCTCGTCCGCTCCTACAATGAGCAGTTCTTC. It yields the protein CASSSGLLVRSYNEQFF.

A few counts support this clone. Other DNA sequences of this sample code for an identical CDR3. This chain's CDR3 is CASSQDRDQPQHF. The CDR3 region has the DNA TGTGCCAGCTCTCAGGACAGGGATCAGCCCCAGCATTTT. The chain couples TRBV18 to TRBJ1-5, with 8 bases that match TRBD1. The CDR3 is made up of 13 amino acids. V shed 6 bases and J 5 bases; nucleotides not matched to a gene: 3. Germline values: CDR1 KGHSH, CDR2 LQKENI.

This sequence joins TRBV7-9 and TRBJ2-7; D may be TRBD2 (5 bases). Between the trimmed V and J ends, which lost 1 base and 5 bases, there was a span of 12 bases. This CDR3 has 14 residues. Germline V gene sequence: CDR1 SEHNR, CDR2 FQNEAQ (reference sequence). DNA of the CDR3: TGTGCCAGCAGCTTAGTGGGTGGGAGTGACGAGCAGTACTTC. This sequence encodes CASSLVGGSDEQYF.

The chain joins TRBV28 to TRBJ2-3; 9 nucleotides match TRBD2. Germline assignment: CDR1 MDHEN and CDR2 SYDVKM. Trimming removed 6 bases from V and 9 bases from J; junction bases left unmatched: 7. The CDR3 sequence is 13 residues long. CDR3 sequence (DNA): TGTGCCAGCAGCCTTAGCGGGGGCAGAACGCAGTATTTT. Protein sequence: CASSLSGGRTQYF.

V is TRBV6-5 and J is TRBJ1-6; possible D gene TRBD1, 6 bases. V lost 6 bases and J lost 10, with 16 bases in between. The CDR3 spans 14 residues. CDR1 and CDR2 from the germline V gene are MNHEY and SVGAGI. CDR3 protein: CASRPEGDVSPLHF. In DNA, the CDR3 is TGTGCCAGCAGGCCTGAGGGGGATGTGTCACCCCTCCACTTT.

The table lists this clone with a few counts. The CDR3 coding sequence is TGTGCCAGCAGCCTGGGACAGTCGAACACTGAAGCTTTCTTT. Translated: CASSLGQSNTEAFF. The V call is TRBV7-2, the J call TRBJ1-1; 7 bases agree with TRBD1. The germline gives CDR1 SGHTA, CDR2 FQGNSA. V dropped 5 bases and J dropped 1; count of bases not matched to a gene: 4. The CDR3 runs to 14 residues.

This clone has just a few counts. The CDR3 DNA is TGTGCCAGCAGCCAATTCACTAATCAGCCCCAGCATTTT. Protein product: CASSQFTNQPQHF. The chain employs TRBV14 and TRBJ1-5; unclear D gene. This CDR3 spans 13 amino acids. Trimming removed 2 bases at V and 4 bases at J, with 6 bases between. Germline values: CDR1 SGHDN, CDR2 FVKESK.

This clone was recorded many times. The chain employs TRBV9 and TRBJ1-1; 10 positions agree with TRBD1. The ends lost 4 bases at V and 5 bases at J; junction bases unmatched: 8. The CDR3 is 15 residues long. From germline, CDR1 is SGDLS and CDR2 YYNGEE. This CDR3 is CASSNRDRGPTEAFF. The CDR3 region has the DNA TGTGCCAGCAGCAACCGGGACAGGGGACCTACTGAAGCTTTCTTT.

The chain has TRBV18 and TRBJ1-2, with 7 positions matching TRBD1. V dropped 6 bases and J dropped 5; count of bases not matched to a gene: 9. This CDR3 contains 14 residues. Looked up from germline, CDR1 is KGHSH and CDR2 is LQKENI. As DNA, the CDR3 is TGTGCCAGCTCTGGGGACAGCTCCGGTTATGGCTACACCTTC. As protein: CASSGDSSGYGYTF.

Ten or more counts support this clone. The chain carries TRBV5-4 and TRBJ2-5, with D possibly being TRBD2 (6 bases). V gave up 0 bases and J gave up 4 bases, with 10 bases separating them. Germline values: CDR1 SGHNT, CDR2 YYREEE (reference sequence). The CDR3 runs to 14 residues. CDR3 sequence reads: CASSLGPGGETQYF. Here the CDR3 DNA reads TGTGCCAGCAGCTTGGGGCCCGGGGGAGAGACCCAGTACTTC.

This clone has just a few counts. The V call is TRBV7-8, the J call TRBJ1-2; TRBD1 aligns across 8 bases. This CDR3 region has 15 residues. J was trimmed by 6 bases and V by 4 bases; bases with no gene match: 10. In germline, CDR1 is SGHVS, CDR2 FQNEAQ. CDR3 DNA: TGTGCCAGCAGCTCCTCCCTGACAGGGGCGGATGGCTACACCTTC. Amino acids: CASSSSLTGADGYTF.

This clone was observed a handful of times. The chain joins TRBV6-6 to TRBJ1-4; D might be TRBD1 (5 bases). This CDR3 contains 12 residues. Germline lookup yields CDR1 MNHNY and CDR2 SVGAGI (reference sequence). Trimming shortened V by 5 bases and J by 6 bases, and 7 bases separated the two germline ends. CDR3 nucleotide sequence: TGTGCCAGCAGTGCGGGGGATGAAAAACTGTTTTTT. Residues: CASSAGDEKLFF.

This clone showed up just a few times. J is TRBJ2-1 and V is TRBV5-4; 10 bases map to TRBD1. CDR1 is SGHNT, CDR2 YYREEE, per germline (reference sequence). V trimming: 0 bases; J trimming: 0 bases; junction bases outside the gene matches: 3. The CDR3 loop spans 17 amino acids. The CDR3 DNA follows: TGTGCCAGCAGCTTGGTAGGACAGGGGGGCTCCTACAATGAGCAGTTCTTC. It translates to CASSLVGQGGSYNEQFF.

This chain joins TRBV7-3 and TRBJ2-5; 7 nucleotides align to TRBD2. CDR3 length: 13 residues. V lost 4 bases to trimming and J lost 4 bases; unmatched junction nucleotides: 3. Germline CDR1 is SGHTA and CDR2 is FQGTGA. The CDR3 sequence is CASSWDYRETQYF. In DNA form, the CDR3 reads TGTGCCAGCAGCTGGGACTACCGAGAGACCCAGTACTTC.

The V gene is TRBV5-4, the J gene TRBJ2-1, with D possibly matching TRBD2 (7 bases). Deletions cut 4 bases from V and 9 bases from J, with 20 bases between. CDR1 is SGHNT, CDR2 YYREEE, per germline (reference sequence). The CDR3 contains 15 residues. CDR3 amino acids: CASSPRGGGRGEQFF. CDR3 nucleotides: TGTGCCAGCAGCCCTCGGGGAGGGGGACGGGGTGAGCAGTTCTTC.

This clone was seen at least ten times. The V gene is TRBV29-1, the J gene TRBJ1-5; D perhaps matches TRBD1 (5 bases). This CDR3 has 13 residues. CDR1 SQVTM and CDR2 ANQGSEA come from the germline V gene. Trimming took 6 bases from V and 3 from J, leaving 12 bases between them. The CDR3 sequence is CSVMEGPNQPQHF. Written as DNA, the CDR3 is TGCAGCGTGATGGAGGGGCCCAATCAGCCCCAGCATTTT.

This clone has just a few counts. This chain links TRBV28 with TRBJ2-3, with 10 positions matching TRBD2. This CDR3 spans 15 amino acids. V lost 2 bases to trimming and J lost 3 bases; unmatched junction nucleotides: 2. Germline CDR1 is MDHEN and CDR2 is SYDVKM. CDR3 sequence: CASSLEREGTDTQYF. The CDR3, as DNA: TGTGCCAGCAGTTTAGAGCGGGAGGGTACAGATACGCAGTATTTT.

This clone was seen only a few times. The chain uses TRBV30 and TRBJ1-1, with D hard to call. The germline V gene has CDR1 GTSNPN and CDR2 SVGIG (reference sequence). The CDR3 length is 13 residues. With 6 bases removed from V and 1 base from J, the gap between germline ends came to 12 bases. CDR3 DNA: TGTGCCTGTACCGGGAATTCGAACACTGAAGCTTTCTTT. Amino acids: CACTGNSNTEAFF.

As DNA, the CDR3 is TGTGCCAGCAGCCAGGGGCGGCGGACCTACGAGCAGTACTTC. Translating gives CASSQGRRTYEQYF. The V gene is TRBV14, the J gene TRBJ2-7, with D possibly matching TRBD1 (5 bases). CDR1 is SGHDN, CDR2 FVKESK, per germline. This CDR3 region has 14 residues. Trimming stripped 3 bases from V and 2 bases from J, with 11 bases between.

This clone was seen a handful of times. The chain recombines TRBV10-3 with TRBJ2-3, with TRBD2 as a possible D gene (5 bases). The CDR3 runs 15 residues. Germline values: CDR1 ENHRY, CDR2 SYGVKD. V lost 2 bases and J lost 1, with 10 bases in between. CDR3 nucleotides: TGTGCCATCAGTGAGCGGGGTCGGGGCACAGATACGCAGTATTTT. Amino acids: CAISERGRGTDTQYF.

This clone was recorded a few times. The V and J genes are TRBV5-1 and TRBJ2-5, with a tentative D call TRBD2 (6 bases). The CDR3 is 16 amino acids. Germline lookup yields CDR1 SGHRS and CDR2 YFSETQ. V dropped 0 bases and J dropped 2 bases, with 14 bases sitting between them. The CDR3 DNA reads as TGCGCCAGCAGCTTGGGAGTCGCTAGCGATCAAGAGACCCAGTACTTC. Encoded protein: CASSLGVASDQETQYF.

The CDR3: CASSPGARVEAFF. CDR3 DNA sequence: TGTGCCAGCTCACCTGGAGCTCGGGTTGAAGCTTTCTTT. V usage is TRBV18 and J usage is TRBJ1-1; no definite D call. Between the trimmed V and J ends, which lost 3 bases and 7 bases, there was a span of 12 bases. Per germline, CDR1 KGHSH and CDR2 LQKENI. There are 13 residues in the CDR3.